This entry features one T cell receptor beta chain sequence. This clonotype was seen ten or more times. The antigen it binds to is not known. Base qualities were left out, and no much larger clone turns up one base away. The entry originates in a study of response to subunit inactivated influenza vaccine (dated by TCRdb to 2017 to 2018). At the level of the whole study: To follow how T cells responded to a trivalent subunit inactivated influenza vaccine, the researchers relied on deep quantitative profiling of the T cell receptor repertoire. Study-wide findings and limitations: It was suggested by the authors that each seasonal influenza vaccination may recruit only a limited number of new T cells.

Receptor libraries were prepared by RT-PCR. Instrument on record: Illumina HiSeq 2500. TCRdb cleaned the public reads at Q25 with fastp, built clones with MiXCR and kept in-frame beta chains. Duplicate CDR3 protein sequences are folded into a single record with the most common DNA and genes. The sample table records about 500,000 distinct CDR3 sequences; 16% of these occur just once. The ten biggest clones cover 3% of the sample. V and J are truncated by 2 bases and 6 bases respectively, leaving an intervening sequence of 9 bases. Sequences SGHTA (CDR1) and FQGTGA (CDR2) are obtained from the germline V gene. Including the terminal cysteine and phenylalanine, the CDR3 comprises 13 residues. CDR3 DNA is the only sequence kept; it has 39 bases, read in frame from the first base.

The receptor comes from a man between 50 and 75 years old who received an inactivated influenza vaccine. Donor details come from another sample of the same person, matched by shared clones. This material consisted of CD4+ T cells sorted from PBMCs, taken 23 to 25 months after vaccination. The chain couples TRBV7-3 to TRBJ2-3; a weak D assignment points to TRBD2 (5 bases agree). The DNA sequence is TGTGCCAGCAGCTTATACCCTAGCGATACGCAGTATTTT. This yields the protein CASSLYPSDTQYF.